The entry that follows covers one T cell receptor (beta chain) sequence. This clonotype showed up many times. Which antigen it targets is not known. It has no much larger one-base neighbor in the sample; base qualities were not kept. This entry is derived from a study of identical twins (dated by TCRdb to between 2015 and 2016). With regard to the full study: To test whether fetal clonotypes persist, this study deep-sequenced TCR alpha and beta repertoires from monozygotic twins, from unrelated adults of various ages, and from cord blood. To rule out contamination, replicate twin experiments were performed at different times with different library preparation protocols.

Every donor in the study was a healthy Caucasian. The library was prepared using 5' RACE. The sequencer was an Illumina HiSeq 2000. A universal primer binding site was added through template switching, and the final cDNA carried a unique molecular identifier so that TCR cDNA molecules could be counted accurately. Specific primers in the conserved constant-segment region were used to synthesize first-strand cDNA for TCR alpha and beta chains. To control for contamination, every cDNA library carried two barcodes: a SMART-Mk sample barcode plus Illumina barcodes. Two successive PCR steps introduced TruSeq adapter sequences along with Illumina sample barcodes. Sequencing of the TCR alpha and beta cDNA libraries was done on the Illumina HiSeq platform using custom primers. The source study handled its data this way. MiGEC was used to process raw reads and extract unique molecular identifiers, and MiXCR was used to find CDR3 positions. For each individual, recombination models were inferred using an EM algorithm with the repgenHMM and IGoR tools. The tcR package in R was used for shared clonotype analysis, with sharing normalized by the product of cloneset sizes. Out-of-frame nonproductive sequences were analyzed to study raw recombination free of thymic and clonal selection effects. The public reads were reanalyzed by TCRdb: fastp trimming at Q25, MiXCR alignment, in-frame beta chains only. Each CDR3 protein appears once, grouped with its most common genes and DNA. The V and J calls here are based on TCRdb, not the publication. Here the sample has 1.5 million to 2 million distinct CDR3 sequences; around 29% occur a single time. 0.25% to 0.3% of the sample lies in the top ten.

The CDR3 covers 14 residues, taking in both the cysteine and the phenylalanine. Kept here is only the CDR3 DNA, which spans 42 bases and is read in frame from base 1. CDR1 and CDR2 are read off the germline V gene (reference sequence) as LGHDT and YNNKEL. V and J are truncated by 0 bases and 2 bases respectively, leaving an intervening sequence of 8 bases. General study outcomes and caveats: Because the same donors could not be followed over many years, the conclusions relied on cross-sectional statistical analysis. Recombination models systematically underestimated out-of-frame TCR alpha sharing in monozygotic twins but agreed with sharing between unrelated individuals. Zero-insertion analyses could be partly confounded by invariant T cells such as MAIT and iNKT, although diverse VJ usage argued against such confounding for most clonotypes. Abundant cord blood beta clonotypes carried fewer insertions; young adult naive repertoires showed a weaker similar trend, while memory repertoires showed none. In beta out-of-frame sequences, excess twin sharing was weaker, because having fewer shared sequences lowered the signal-to-noise ratio. Out-of-frame TCR alpha sequences shared between twins showed an excess of low generation-probability sequences compared with coincidental sharing between unrelated individuals.

This clonotype originated in a newborn girl in good health. The chain is assembled from TRBV3-1 and TRBJ2-7, with no confidently assigned D gene. Sequenced material: cord blood. The DNA sequence follows: TGTGCCAGCAGCCAAGACAGGTCCACCTACGAGCAGTACTTC. This codes for CASSQDRSTYEQYF.